The rows below give T cell receptor beta chains drawn from one sample of a study of blood T cells in healthy people across ages. TCRdb redid the calling of the 5' RACE reads with MiXCR, one entry per CDR3 protein. The table shows over a million distinct CDR3 sequences, with approximately 43% occurring only once. Sequencing was performed on blood. These receptors were obtained from a woman between 18 and 29 years old in good health. Each CDR3 is given with its conserved first and last residue. Fields, in order: V gene, J gene, clone size, D gene, CDR3 DNA, CDR3 protein. The D gene is left open where the match is weak. Clone size is given for some rows only: seen once, a few or many times, or a class if the clone is expanded.

TRBV10-3	TRBJ1-1	.	.	TGTGCCATCAGGAAGGACGGGAACACTGAAGCTTTCTTT	CAIRKDGNTEAFF
TRBV5-1	TRBJ2-7	few	TRBD1	TGCGCCAGCAGCGGTACAGGGGACACCTACGAGCAGTACTTC	CASSGTGDTYEQYF
TRBV6-6	TRBJ1-5	.	TRBD1	TGTGCCAGCAGTTACACAGGGGGGGTCACCGATCAGCCCCAGCATTTT	CASSYTGGVTDQPQHF
TRBV2	TRBJ2-1	few	.	TGTGCCAGCAGTGGGGTGGATCTCTCCTACAATGAGCAGTTCTTC	CASSGVDLSYNEQFF
TRBV30	TRBJ2-3	.	TRBD2	TGTGCCTGGAGTGTCACTAGCGGGCTCACAGATACGCAGTATTTT	CAWSVTSGLTDTQYF
TRBV6-2/TRBV6-3	TRBJ1-1	once	.	TGTGCCAGCAGGGAACACAAAATGAACACTGAAGCTTTCTTT	CASREHKMNTEAFF
TRBV4-1	TRBJ2-1	.	.	TGCGCCAGCAGCCTAAGGGGGACCCATGAGCAGTTCTTC	CASSLRGTHEQFF
TRBV12-3/TRBV12-4	TRBJ2-4	once	.	TGTGCCAGCAGTTCCTTTATCCCCACCGCAGAGCAGTACTTC	CASSSFIPTAEQYF
TRBV28	TRBJ1-2	.	.	TGTGTCAGCAGTTTAGCCACCGGGGGCCGTCCTGGCTACACCTTC	CVSSLATGGRPGYTF
TRBV20-1	TRBJ1-5	.	.	TGCAGTGCAGGACACCGGGACCAGCCCCAGCATTTT	CSAGHRDQPQHF
TRBV29-1	TRBJ1-1	.	.	TGCAGCGCTGCGGACGTTAACACTGAAGCTTTCTTT	CSAADVNTEAFF
TRBV20-1	TRBJ2-1	.	TRBD2	TGCAGTGCTCTAACCCCTTCGAGCGGGAGTTGGAATGAGCAGTTCTTC	CSALTPSSGSWNEQFF
TRBV6-1	TRBJ1-1	.	TRBD1	TGTGCCAGCAGTAGGGACAGGCCCTCCAACATGAACACTGAAGCTTTCTTT	CASSRDRPSNMNTEAFF
TRBV20-1	TRBJ1-1	.	TRBD1	TGCAGTGCGTGGACAGGGGGCGGCGTGAACACTGAAGCTTTCTTT	CSAWTGGGVNTEAFF
TRBV21-1	TRBJ2-3	few	.	TGTGCCAGCACCCCACTCTCCGGGACAGGGAAAAATACGCAGTATTTT	CASTPLSGTGKNTQYF
TRBV6-6	TRBJ2-1	many	TRBD2	TGTGCCAGCAGTTACACTGGCGGGGGGTACAATGAGCAGTTCTTC	CASSYTGGGYNEQFF
TRBV27	TRBJ2-7	few	TRBD2	TGTGCCAGCAGCTCTAGCGGGAGGCCCTACGAGCAGTACTTC	CASSSSGRPYEQYF
TRBV25-1	TRBJ2-5	once	.	TGTGCCAGCCGCCCGGGGTCCAAGACCCAGTACTTC	CASRPGSKTQYF
TRBV6-5	TRBJ1-5	.	TRBD1	TGTGCCAGTCGGACAGGCTCGAGCAATCAGCCCCAGCATTTT	CASRTGSSNQPQHF
TRBV27	TRBJ1-6	.	TRBD1	TGTGCCAGCAGCCGGGACAGGGTTTCACCCCTCCACTTT	CASSRDRVSPLHF
TRBV3-1	TRBJ1-1	.	.	TGTGCCAGCAGCCCGCCCAGACTGAACACTGAAGCTTTCTTT	CASSPPRLNTEAFF
TRBV2	TRBJ1-5	many	.	TGTGCCAGCAGTGAAAGGGGAGGTCAGCCCCAGCATTTT	CASSERGGQPQHF
TRBV6-1	TRBJ2-5	.	.	TGTGCCAGCAGCAATTCTAGGGACAATGAGCAGTACTTC	CASSNSRDNEQYF
TRBV29-1	TRBJ2-1	.	.	TGCAGCGTTAGCGGGTTTGCCAATGAGCAGTTCTTC	CSVSGFANEQFF
TRBV2	TRBJ1-5	.	TRBD1	TGTGCCAGCAGGGGGACAGGCGGCCAGCCCCAGCATTTT	CASRGTGGQPQHF
TRBV13	TRBJ2-1	.	.	TGTGCCAGCAGCTCAGGACAGACACTCGTCAATGAGCAGTTCTTC	CASSSGQTLVNEQFF
TRBV3-1	TRBJ2-1	.	.	TGTGCCAGCAGCCAAGAGATAGGGGGTGATGAGCAGTTCTTC	CASSQEIGGDEQFF
TRBV6-5	TRBJ2-3	few	TRBD2	TGTGCCAGCAGGTCAGAGTCTAGCGGGAGGACGCAGTATTTT	CASRSESSGRTQYF
TRBV7-9	TRBJ2-3	few	TRBD2	TGTGCCAGCAGCTCCCGGACTAGCGGGACCAGCACAGATACGCAGTATTTT	CASSSRTSGTSTDTQYF
TRBV20-1	TRBJ2-7	.	TRBD2	TGCAGTGCTACCTTAGCGGGAGGCCCCTACAATGAGCAGTACTTC	CSATLAGGPYNEQYF
TRBV4-2	TRBJ2-2	.	TRBD2	TGTGCCAGCAGCCAAGAGGGTCGACTAGCGATCACCGGGGAGCTGTTTTTT	CASSQEGRLAITGELFF
TRBV12-3/TRBV12-4	TRBJ2-7	.	TRBD2	TGTGCCAGCAGTGTTTTCCAGCGGGAGAACGAGCAGTACTTC	CASSVFQRENEQYF
TRBV9	TRBJ2-5	.	.	TGTGCCAGCAGCGGAGGCGGACGTATCCAAGAGACCCAGTACTTC	CASSGGGRIQETQYF
TRBV20-1	TRBJ2-7	few	.	TGCAGTGCTAGAGATATAGTATTCGGCTACGAGCAGTACTTC	CSARDIVFGYEQYF
TRBV6-6	TRBJ2-7	many	.	TGTGCCAGCAGCCCCCGGACAGCTAACCACGAGCAGTACTTC	CASSPRTANHEQYF
TRBV29-1	TRBJ2-5	.	TRBD2	TGCAGCTTTCAGCGGGGACCCTACAATGAGCAGTACTTC	CSFQRGPYNEQYF
TRBV6-5	TRBJ1-5	.	.	TGTGCCAGCAGTCAGGGAGTCCAGTCTCAGCCCCAGCATTTT	CASSQGVQSQPQHF
TRBV9	TRBJ2-7	.	.	TGTGCCAGCAGCGGGGGCGCACCCGGCGAGCAGTACTTC	CASSGGAPGEQYF
TRBV10-3	TRBJ2-5	.	.	TGTGCCATCAAATCCGGGACAAACGTCCAAGAGACCCAGTACTTC	CAIKSGTNVQETQYF
TRBV28	TRBJ2-7	.	.	TGTGCCGGCAGTTTAGACCTCTCCTACGAGCAGTACTTC	CAGSLDLSYEQYF
TRBV9	TRBJ1-2	.	TRBD1	TGTGCCAGCAGCGTTGGACAGGGGGCTTTCGGCTACACCTTC	CASSVGQGAFGYTF